These T cell receptor beta chains were read from a single sample in a study of beta chain features in type 1 diabetes. The repertoire was sequenced with immunoSEQ multiplex PCR; TCRdb's copy has only in-frame clones and lacks some. The profile shows hundreds of thousands of clones, 30% of them singletons. The sequenced sample consisted of naive CD4+ T cells from blood. Receptors were obtained from a man in his late teens or twenties in good health. The CDR3 runs from the conserved cysteine through the conserved F or W.

j_gene | v_gene | CDR3aa
TRBJ2-7 | TRBV5-6 | CASSLSNSASYEQYF
TRBJ2-3 | TRBV2 | CASSRVWNRGGTDTQYF
TRBJ1-5 | TRBV7-2 | CASSPDRVQPQHF
TRBJ1-1 | TRBV29-1 | CSVEQGTEAFF
TRBJ2-1 | TRBV30 | CAWSPGLAYNEQFF
TRBJ2-2 | TRBV2 | CASSEVRAGELFF
TRBJ2-2 | TRBV7-9 | CASSPQPGRTGELFF
TRBJ2-7 | TRBV14 | CASSQDAGNEQYF
TRBJ2-3 | TRBV20-1 | CSARLTDTQYF
TRBJ2-1 | TRBV30 | CAWRRTGNEQFF
TRBJ2-7 | TRBV20-1 | CSAPSGYEQYF
TRBJ2-1 | TRBV15 | CATSRDREENEQFF
TRBJ2-7 | TRBV2 | CASSEGTSGEQYF
TRBJ2-3 | TRBV19 | CASIGNPGGGTDTQYF
TRBJ2-2 | TRBV7-2 | CASSPRGGANTGELFF